The clone carrying this T cell receptor beta chain was detected a few times. As yet, its antigen is unknown. Germline assignment: CDR1 SGHTA and CDR2 FQGNSA. CDR3 size: 15 residues. J lost 6 bases, V lost 7 bases, and 10 bases had no gene match. This entry comes from a study of T-cell memory formation after mild COVID-19. The overall study: Largely donor-specific TCR clusters were found.

General observations from the study: The main location of contracting CD4+ clones was CM and EM, and that of contracting CD8+ clones was EMRA. Confirmation was lacking for SARS-CoV-2 specificity of second-wave clones that peaked on day 37.

MiXCR, run by TCRdb on the 5' RACE reads, gives a single entry per CDR3 protein. The sample has around 320,000 distinct CDR3 sequences; less than 20% are singletons. The sequenced sample consisted of PBMCs or a T cell subset sorted from them (not recorded which). The receptor was derived from a man aged 18 to 30 who had mild COVID-19 (a few samples of this study predate the infection). Cell type and time point are not known. The rearrangement uses TRBV7-2 and TRBJ2-1; 9 nucleotides agree with TRBD2. The CDR3 region has the DNA TGTGCCAGCACCGTGGCGGGGGGGCCTCCCAATGAGCAGTTCTTC. It codes for CASTVAGGPPNEQFF.